The 28 T cell receptor beta chains in this list originate from one sample, sequenced in a study of blood T cell repertoires in COVID-19. Profiled with immunoSEQ multiplex PCR; TCRdb holds only in-frame clones, not every one. The data contain roughly 390,000 clones, less than 85% of them singletons. The source material was peripheral blood. The receptors here all came from a woman aged 18-29 years with acute or convalescent COVID-19.

The chain couples TRBV9 to TRBJ2-2; TRBD2 aligns across 8 bases. Germline V gene data show CDR1 as SGDLS and CDR2 as YYNGEE. With 2 bases clipped from V and 7 bases from J, the junction kept 13 bases outside the gene matches. This CDR3 contains 17 residues. The CDR3 loop reads CASSVGLIAGPGGELFF. The DNA for the CDR3 is TGTGCCAGCAGCGTGGGACTGATAGCGGGACCGGGCGGGGAGCTGTTTTTT.

The chain joins TRBV25-1 to TRBJ1-2; 7 nucleotides line up with TRBD1. V lost 5 bases, J lost 1 base, and 4 bases stayed unmatched. CDR3 length: 14 residues. Germline V gene sequence: CDR1 MGHDK, CDR2 SYGVNS. The CDR3 protein is CASSFTGVNYGYTF. Written as DNA, the CDR3 is TGTGCCAGCAGTTTCACAGGGGTTAACTATGGCTACACCTTC.

The V call is TRBV7-9, the J call TRBJ2-5; D possibly corresponds to TRBD1 (5 bases). This CDR3 has 13 amino acids. V was cut by 5 bases and J by 5 bases, with 12 bases left in between. CDR1 SEHNR and CDR2 FQNEAQ come from the germline V gene (reference sequence). CDR3 region: CASSKTVLETQYF. CDR3 DNA sequence: TGTGCCAGCAGCAAGACAGTGCTGGAGACCCAGTACTTC.

This clone was seen a few times. The rearrangement links TRBV18 to TRBJ1-2; 7 positions agree with TRBD1. From germline, CDR1 is KGHSH and CDR2 LQKENI. The CDR3 sequence is 15 residues long. V lost 5 bases and J lost 0; bases outside the gene matches: 6. The CDR3 nucleotides are TGTGCCAGCTCAAACGACAGGGAGGCTAACTATGGCTACACCTTC. It encodes CASSNDREANYGYTF.

CDR3 protein: CASNQLAETQYF. The CDR3 bases are TGTGCCAGCAACCAGTTAGCAGAGACCCAGTACTTC. This chain joins TRBV2 and TRBJ2-5; D unclear. V lost 7 bases, J lost 4 bases, and 10 bases lay in between. Germline CDR1 is SNHLY and CDR2 is FYNNEI. CDR3 size: 12 residues.

The rearrangement links TRBV24-1 to TRBJ2-3; tentatively, D is TRBD2 (5 bases). CDR3 length equals 16 residues. V was shortened by 3 bases and J by 1 base, with 13 bases between the two germline ends. Germline CDR1 KGHDR, CDR2 SFDVKD. CDR3 coding DNA: TGTGCCACCAGTGATCCTCGAGCCGGGGGCACAGATACGCAGTATTTT. Its translation: CATSDPRAGGTDTQYF.

The V call is TRBV28, the J call TRBJ1-5, with 7 positions matching TRBD1. This CDR3 has 14 amino acids. The germline CDR1 and CDR2 sequences are MDHEN and SYDVKM. J lost 6 bases, V lost 5 bases, and 7 bases had no gene match. CDR3 in amino acids: CASSPSTGVQPQHF. CDR3 coding DNA: TGTGCCAGCAGTCCCTCAACAGGGGTTCAGCCCCAGCATTTT.

The V gene is TRBV6-1, the J gene TRBJ1-5, with 7 bases that match TRBD1. Losses at the gene ends were 3 bases for V and 6 bases for J; bases not matched to a gene: 5. CDR1 is MNHNS and CDR2 is SASEGT in the germline V gene. The CDR3 has 14 amino acids. CDR3 amino acids: CASSEGTEGQPQHF. The CDR3 DNA follows: TGTGCCAGCAGTGAGGGGACAGAAGGTCAGCCCCAGCATTTT.

The V and J genes are TRBV5-4 and TRBJ1-4; 8 bases fit TRBD1. In germline, CDR1 is SGHNT, CDR2 YYREEE (reference sequence). V lost 0 bases to trimming and J lost 8 bases; unmatched junction nucleotides: 6. The CDR3 loop spans 15 amino acids. The DNA for the CDR3 is TGTGCCAGCAGCTTGGAGCAGGGGGCGCGAGAAAAACTGTTTTTT. Protein product: CASSLEQGAREKLFF.

The chain combines TRBV3-1 (or the pseudogene TRBV3-2) with TRBJ1-2; D perhaps matches TRBD1 (6 bases). The germline V gene has CDR1 LGHDT and CDR2 YNNKEL (reference sequence). The V end lost 0 bases, the J end lost 2 bases, and 16 bases lay between the germline ends. CDR3 size: 17 residues. The CDR3 bases are TGTGCCAGCAGCCAAGAGGAGGACAGTATTAAGAACTATGGCTACACCTTC. Translated, it gives CASSQEEDSIKNYGYTF.

The chain is built from TRBV10-1 and TRBJ2-7; no clear D gene. The germline V gene encodes CDR1 WNHNN and CDR2 SYGVQD (reference sequence). The CDR3 covers 13 residues. Trimming pared 2 bases from V and 9 bases from J, leaving 14 bases between. CDR3 sequence reads: CASSEGQHRWQYF. In nucleotides, the CDR3 is TGCGCCAGCAGTGAGGGCCAACACAGATGGCAGTACTTC.

V usage is TRBV2 and J usage is TRBJ2-1; TRBD2 aligns across 12 bases. Trimming cost V 5 bases and J 4 bases; bases outside gene matches: 12. The germline gives CDR1 SNHLY, CDR2 FYNNEI. The CDR3 is 18 residues long. The CDR3 sequence is CASSRTSGAATYYNEQFF. Written as DNA, the CDR3 is TGTGCCAGCAGTCGGACTAGCGGGGCCGCTACTTATTACAATGAGCAGTTCTTC.

The chain is built from TRBV5-1 and TRBJ2-6, with 9 positions matching TRBD1. Germline CDR1 is SGHRS and CDR2 is YFSETQ. The CDR3 length is 17 residues. Trimming cost V 0 bases and J 1 base; bases outside gene matches: 2. The chain's CDR3 is CASSLDRGPSGANVLTF. In DNA, the CDR3 is TGCGCCAGCAGCTTGGACAGGGGGCCTTCTGGGGCCAACGTCCTGACTTTC. The full variable domain, completed using reference TRBV5-1 and TRBJ2-6, is KAGVTQTPRYLIKTRGQQVTLSCSPISGHRSVSWYQQTPGQGLQFLFEYFSETQRNKGNFPGRFSGRQFSNSRSEMNVSTLELGDSALYLCASSLDRGPSGANVLTFGAGSRLTVL.

The genes are TRBV6-1 and TRBJ1-4; perhaps TRBD1 as D (5 bases). V gave up 2 bases and J gave up 7 bases, with 11 bases separating them. The CDR3 length is 14 residues. Germline V gene lookup returns CDR1 MNHNS and CDR2 SASEGT. CDR3 DNA: TGTGCCAGCAGTGAACGACAGCAAATTGAAAAACTGTTTTTT. As protein: CASSERQQIEKLFF.

The chain carries TRBV7-8 and TRBJ1-1; 8 bases fit TRBD1. Looked up from germline, CDR1 is SGHVS and CDR2 is FQNEAQ. The ends lost 2 bases at V and 1 base at J; junction bases unmatched: 18. This CDR3 contains 20 residues. CDR3 in amino acids: CASSLILAFGIRGPNTEAFF. CDR3 DNA: TGTGCCAGCAGCTTAATCCTCGCGTTTGGGATCAGGGGGCCGAACACTGAAGCTTTCTTT.

This sequence joins TRBV27 and TRBJ1-3; 7 bases line up with TRBD1. The CDR3 has 15 amino acids. Germline trimming cut 5 bases from V and 4 bases from J; bases unmatched to any gene: 8. The germline V gene encodes CDR1 MNHEY and CDR2 SMNVEV (reference sequence). Here the CDR3 DNA reads TGTGCCAGCAGTCCAGGGGGGTCGGGGGGAAACACCATATATTTT. Translation: CASSPGGSGGNTIYF.

The chain is built from TRBV7-2 and TRBJ1-2; D gene unclear. Deletions cut 3 bases from V and 4 bases from J, with 12 bases between. This CDR3 spans 14 amino acids. CDR1 is SGHTA and CDR2 is FQGNSA in the germline V gene. The CDR3, as DNA: TGTGCCAGCAGCTTGGGTAGGGAGGTCTATGGCTACACCTTC. Its translation is CASSLGREVYGYTF.

The V and J genes are TRBV6-4 and TRBJ2-1, with a weak D call TRBD1 (5 bases). The CDR3 length is 14 residues. With 5 bases removed from V and 4 bases from J, the gap between germline ends came to 12 bases. CDR1 MRHNA and CDR2 SNTAGT come from the germline V gene. CDR3 loop: CASSSRQFYNEQFF. The CDR3 nucleotides are TGTGCCAGCAGTTCTAGACAGTTTTACAATGAGCAGTTCTTC.

In its sample, this clone was seen a few times. The chain uses TRBV2 and TRBJ1-3, with D possibly being TRBD1 (5 bases). V lost 4 bases and J lost 4, with 11 bases in between. This CDR3 is built from 14 residues. CDR1 and CDR2 from the germline V gene are SNHLY and FYNNEI. CDR3 region: CASSVGGGGNTIYF. Written as DNA, the CDR3 is TGTGCCAGCAGTGTCGGGGGGGGAGGAAACACCATATATTTT.

This chain joins TRBV19 and TRBJ2-1; TRBD1 aligns across 10 bases. The germline gives CDR1 LNHDA, CDR2 SQIVND (reference sequence). V lost 3 bases, J lost 12 bases, and 2 bases stayed unmatched. The CDR3 has 12 amino acids. The CDR3 DNA reads as TGTGCCAGTAGTATTGGACAGGGGGTGCAGTTCTTC. It specifies CASSIGQGVQFF.

The J gene is TRBJ2-3, the V gene TRBV9, with TRBD2 matching 10 bases. This CDR3 contains 14 residues. J gave up 5 bases and V 4 bases, and 4 bases lay outside the gene matches. Germline V lookup: CDR1 SGDLS, CDR2 YYNGEE. For the CDR3, the DNA is TGTGCCAGCAGCACCCTAGCGGGAGAAGATACGCAGTATTTT. It is translated as CASSTLAGEDTQYF.

The chain recombines TRBV24-1 with TRBJ1-1; 8 bases are shared with TRBD1. The germline V gene has CDR1 KGHDR and CDR2 SFDVKD. The CDR3 loop spans 15 amino acids. V gave up 8 bases and J gave up 1 base; unmatched junction bases: 8. CDR3 in amino acids: CATIDRGYSNTEAFF. The CDR3 DNA reads TGTGCCACCATCGACAGGGGATATTCGAACACTGAAGCTTTCTTT.

The chain carries TRBV7-9 and TRBJ2-7; 11 nucleotides line up with TRBD1. CDR3 length: 15 residues. Germline CDR1 is SEHNR and CDR2 is FQNEAQ (reference sequence). J lost 3 bases, V lost 4 bases, and 5 bases had no gene match. CDR3 bases: TGTGCCAGCAGCTCGCCGGACAGGGGGCTCTACGAGCAGTACTTC. Protein: CASSSPDRGLYEQYF.

The chain carries TRBV5-1 and TRBJ2-1; D is perhaps TRBD2 (6 bases). The length of the CDR3 is 14 residues. Germline values: CDR1 SGHRS, CDR2 YFSETQ. V lost 2 bases and J lost 3, with 9 bases in between. The CDR3, as DNA: TGCGCCAGCAGCTTTGGGACTTACTACAATGAGCAGTTCTTC. This sequence encodes CASSFGTYYNEQFF.

The CDR3 nucleotides read TGTGCCAGCAGCGTAGGGGCGGGGGCCCTCTATGGCTACACCTTC. As protein: CASSVGAGALYGYTF. V is TRBV9 and J is TRBJ1-2, with D possibly being TRBD1 (6 bases). The CDR3 covers 15 residues. Germline V gene lookup returns CDR1 SGDLS and CDR2 YYNGEE. Trimming removed 0 bases at V and 4 bases at J, with 13 bases between.

DNA of the CDR3: TGCGCCAGCAGCTTGGGACAGGTCACTGAAGCTTTCTTT. Translated: CASSLGQVTEAFF. The chain joins TRBV5-1 to TRBJ1-1, with D perhaps TRBD1 (6 bases). The CDR3 contains 13 residues. V lost 0 bases to trimming and J lost 4 bases, with 7 bases between them. CDR1 is SGHRS, CDR2 YFSETQ, per germline.

The chain has TRBV5-1 and TRBJ2-3, with TRBD2 identical over 8 bases. There are 17 residues in the CDR3. Looked up from germline, CDR1 is SGHRS and CDR2 is YFSETQ. V dropped 4 bases and J dropped 0; count of bases not matched to a gene: 10. The CDR3 DNA reads TGCGCCAGCAGCACGGGGGCAGCGGGGGCAAGCACAGATACGCAGTATTTT. Protein sequence: CASSTGAAGASTDTQYF.

This chain's CDR3 is CASSQDPRTGSYEQYF. DNA of the CDR3: TGTGCCAGCAGCCAAGATCCACGGACAGGCTCCTACGAGCAGTACTTC. The V gene is TRBV3-1 (or the pseudogene TRBV3-2), the J gene TRBJ2-7; 7 bases match TRBD1. With 0 bases clipped from V and 0 bases from J, the junction kept 5 bases outside the gene matches. The CDR3 contains 16 residues. Germline V lookup: CDR1 LGHDT, CDR2 YNNKEL (reference sequence).